Given below is one TCR beta chain in context. In the original processing: How many nucleated cells were present was estimated from reference gene primer amplification. The data were produced by immunoSEQ multiplex PCR, yet TCRdb's version contains in-frame clones alone and is incomplete. Clone size and V and J calls were adopted from that table, with D and trimming inferred from the DNA. The table has around 150,000 clones, more than 80% seen once; the top ten hold roughly 3%. These data come from a study of blood T cell repertoires in COVID-19. The overall study: T cells, B-cell-depleted T cells, or PBMCs provided the cDNA or gDNA that served as material.

Germline V gene sequence: CDR1 MNHEY, CDR2 SVGAGI. The CDR3 runs to 16 residues. V shed 0 bases and J 6 bases; nucleotides not matched to a gene: 7. The chain links TRBV6-5 to TRBJ2-1; TRBD2 aligns across 8 bases. The clonotype originates from a woman aged 55-70 years with active COVID-19. The sequenced sample consisted of peripheral blood. CDR3 nucleotides: TGTGCCAGCAGTTACTCGGCCAGCGGGAGTCCCAATGAGCAGTTCTTC. It specifies CASSYSASGSPNEQFF.